Following are 20 T cell receptor beta chains from one sample sequenced in a study of brain metastases from non-small cell lung cancer. The data were produced by immunoSEQ multiplex PCR, yet TCRdb's version contains in-frame clones alone and is incomplete. The data show 2,500 to 3,500 clones, under 85% seen once. Sequencing input: primary lung tumor tissue. These receptors all come from a donor at least 40 years old with non-small cell lung cancer.

This chain joins TRBV5-1 and TRBJ1-2, with 8 bases fitting TRBD1. Trimming took 0 bases from V and 6 from J; bases not matched to a gene: 4. This CDR3 region has 14 residues. Germline CDR1 SGHRS, CDR2 YFSETQ. The CDR3 nucleotides read TGCGCCAGCAGCTTGGTGGACAGGGAAAATGGCTACACCTTC. Translating it yields CASSLVDRENGYTF.

The chain couples TRBV30 to TRBJ1-2; perhaps TRBD1 as D (6 bases). Between the trimmed V and J ends, which lost 0 bases and 8 bases, there was a span of 13 bases. The CDR3 runs 13 residues. CDR1 is GTSNPN and CDR2 is SVGIG in the germline V gene (reference sequence). The CDR3 here is CAWSVGGARGYTF. As DNA, the CDR3 is TGTGCCTGGAGTGTAGGGGGGGCCCGAGGCTACACCTTC.

This clone was counted between two and nine times. This chain uses TRBV5-5 with TRBJ1-3; D gene unclear. The CDR3 runs to 14 residues. Germline V gene sequence: CDR1 SGHKS, CDR2 YYEKEE (reference sequence). The V end lost 0 bases, the J end lost 10 bases, and 14 bases lay between the germline ends. The DNA of the CDR3 is TGTGCCAGCAGCTTGGGAGGTGGAGATATAACCATATATTTT. Protein sequence: CASSLGGGDITIYF.

The V and J genes are TRBV5-5 and TRBJ2-7; D possibly matches TRBD1 or TRBD2 (5 bases each). V was cut by 0 bases and J by 2 bases, with 12 bases left in between. Germline V CDR1 and CDR2: SGHKS, YYEKEE (reference sequence). The length of the CDR3 is 15 residues. CDR3 protein: CASSLGGTTPYEQYF. CDR3 bases: TGTGCCAGCAGCTTGGGGGGGACCACTCCCTACGAGCAGTACTTC.

The chain uses TRBV2 and TRBJ2-3; D may be TRBD2 (5 bases). Germline-derived CDR1 and CDR2 are SNHLY and FYNNEI. There are 15 residues in the CDR3. The V end was cut by 2 bases, the J end by 3 bases, with 12 bases between. The CDR3 here is CASSETGSWTDTQYF. CDR3 nucleotide sequence: TGTGCCAGCAGTGAAACGGGAAGCTGGACAGATACGCAGTATTTT.

CDR3 residues: CAISEGPPGGYGYTF. CDR3 nucleotides: TGTGCCATCAGTGAGGGACCCCCGGGTGGCTATGGCTACACCTTC. The chain is built from TRBV10-3 and TRBJ1-2; no definite D call. This CDR3 has 15 amino acids. The germline V gene has CDR1 ENHRY and CDR2 SYGVKD. The V end lost 2 bases, the J end lost 4 bases, and 14 bases lay between the germline ends.

This clone was seen once. Other DNA sequences from this sample encode an identical CDR3 as well. The chain links TRBV4-2 to TRBJ1-2; no definite D call. With 0 bases removed from V and 5 bases from J, the gap between germline ends came to 10 bases. Germline V gene data show CDR1 as LGHNA and CDR2 as YNFKEQ. The CDR3 totals 14 residues. The CDR3 DNA sequence: TGTGCCAGCAGCCAAGAAATGAGGGATTATGGCTACACCTTC. This encodes CASSQEMRDYGYTF.

The J gene is TRBJ1-1, the V gene TRBV7-9; D is undetermined. V shed 2 bases and J shed 4 bases, with 5 bases lying between them. Germline assignment: CDR1 SEHNR and CDR2 FQNEAQ (reference sequence). This CDR3 contains 12 residues. CDR3 sequence reads: CASSLYGTEAFF. The CDR3 DNA reads TGTGCCAGCAGCTTATACGGCACTGAAGCTTTCTTT.

The chain joins TRBV28 to TRBJ2-7, with D perhaps given as TRBD1 or TRBD2 (5 bases each). Trimming removed 8 bases from V and 6 bases from J, with 11 bases in between. Germline loops: CDR1 MDHEN, CDR2 SYDVKM. The CDR3 is 11 amino acids. CDR3 region: CASDSGREQYF. The CDR3 DNA sequence: TGTGCCAGCGACTCGGGGCGCGAGCAGTACTTC.

The chain employs TRBV30 and TRBJ1-1, with 9 bases that match TRBD1. The J segment lost 3 bases and the V segment lost 7 bases, leaving 6 bases of the junction unmatched. This CDR3 contains 13 residues. CDR1 is GTSNPN, CDR2 SVGIG, per germline (reference sequence). CDR3 residues: CASHRGRDTEAFF. The CDR3 DNA reads as TGTGCCTCCCACAGGGGGCGAGACACTGAAGCTTTCTTT.

V is TRBV6-1 and J is TRBJ2-3; 9 nucleotides agree with TRBD2. The junction had 7 bases not matched to a gene; V was cut back by 2 bases and J by 7 bases. The CDR3 loop spans 15 amino acids. The V gene's germline CDR1 is MNHNS and CDR2 SASEGT. CDR3 region: CASSEWRGGRNTQYF. In DNA, the CDR3 is TGTGCCAGCAGTGAATGGCGGGGGGGCCGAAATACGCAGTATTTT.

The chain is built from TRBV19 and TRBJ1-6; D gene unclear. The CDR3 is 13 amino acids. CDR1 and CDR2 from the germline V gene are LNHDA and SQIVND (reference sequence). The V end was cut by 6 bases, the J end by 10 bases, with 13 bases between. The CDR3, as DNA: TGTGCCAGTAGGAATTTGGTGGGCTCACCCCTCCACTTT. Translated: CASRNLVGSPLHF.

The rearrangement joins TRBV7-2 to TRBJ1-5; possibly TRBD1 for D (6 bases). V shed 2 bases and J shed 15 bases, with 20 bases lying between them. Germline-derived CDR1 and CDR2 are SGHTA and FQGNSA. This CDR3 region has 14 residues. In DNA form, the CDR3 reads TGTGCCAGCAGCTTATCCGCGGGACAAGAAGTCTCGCATTTT. Protein sequence: CASSLSAGQEVSHF.

This clone was found a few times. This chain joins TRBV6-5 and TRBJ1-1; D might be TRBD1 (5 bases). The germline V gene has CDR1 MNHEY and CDR2 SVGAGI. The V and J ends lost 0 bases and 1 base respectively, with 9 bases between them. The CDR3 contains 15 residues. CDR3 residues: CASSYSHRSNTEAFF. In DNA form, the CDR3 reads TGTGCCAGCAGTTACTCGCACAGGTCGAACACTGAAGCTTTCTTT.

The chain is built from TRBV6-6 and TRBJ2-1; unclear D gene. CDR3 length equals 16 residues. CDR1 MNHNY and CDR2 SVGAGI come from the germline V gene (reference sequence). Trimming removed 6 bases at V and 0 bases at J, with 15 bases between. The CDR3 nucleotides are TGTGCCAGCAGCCTTATTAAGGGCCGCTCCTACAATGAGCAGTTCTTC. Encoded protein: CASSLIKGRSYNEQFF.

A word on this clone: At one boundary the junction diverges from the germline segment, which might be a read error. The chain has TRBV29-1 and TRBJ1-2; possibly TRBD1 for D (6 bases). Per germline, CDR1 SQVTM and CDR2 ANQGSEA. The CDR3 consists of 13 residues. Here the CDR3 DNA reads TGCAACGTTGATTCGGGACAATCTTATGGCTACACCTTC. Its translation is CNVDSGQSYGYTF.

The J gene is TRBJ2-7, the V gene TRBV2; D is undetermined. With 1 base removed from V and 4 bases from J, the gap between germline ends came to 2 bases. Germline assignment: CDR1 SNHLY and CDR2 FYNNEI. The length of the CDR3 is 11 residues. The CDR3 is CASSEGYEQYF. CDR3 nucleotide sequence: TGTGCCAGCAGTGAAGGATACGAGCAGTACTTC.

This clone was picked up one time. The rearrangement links TRBV5-1 to TRBJ2-1; a weak D match, TRBD1 (6 bases). This CDR3 is built from 13 residues. Trimming left V 4 bases short and J 10 bases short, with 15 bases between. Germline CDR1 is SGHRS and CDR2 is YFSETQ. CDR3 region: CASSGDTGLEQFF. The CDR3 nucleotides read TGCGCCAGCAGCGGGGACACAGGCTTAGAGCAGTTCTTC.

J is TRBJ1-1 and V is TRBV9; D is undetermined. The CDR3 covers 15 residues. Germline values: CDR1 SGDLS, CDR2 YYNGEE. V was pared by 0 bases and J by 4 bases, with 13 bases between. The CDR3 DNA sequence: TGTGCCAGCAGCGTAGAATCAGGCTTGGTCACTGAAGCTTTCTTT. As protein: CASSVESGLVTEAFF.

As to this clone: This sample also contains other DNA sequences that code for the same CDR3. The chain employs TRBV2 and TRBJ1-5; D is ambiguous. CDR1 is SNHLY and CDR2 is FYNNEI in the germline V gene. The CDR3 consists of 14 residues. The V and J ends lost 5 bases and 5 bases respectively, with 13 bases between them. The CDR3 DNA reads TGTGCCAGCAGTCAGACAACCCGCGATCAGCCCCAGCATTTT. Protein product: CASSQTTRDQPQHF.